The rows below give T cell receptor beta chains drawn from one sample of a study of blood T cell repertoires in COVID-19. This table comes from immunoSEQ multiplex PCR, and its TCRdb copy is limited to in-frame clones, with some not included. The sample includes about 98,000 clones, more than 85% of them seen just once. Sequencing was done on a sample of peripheral blood. The receptors stem from a middle-aged man with active or convalescent COVID-19. Each CDR3 is given with its conserved first and last residue. Fields, in order: clone size, J gene, V gene, D gene, CDR3 protein, CDR3 DNA. D genes are given only for firm matches. Some rows have no size entry. The others give once, few or many, or a class for an expanded clone.

size: .
J: TRBJ2-3
V: TRBV4-3
D: .
CDR3: CASSQDRGTDTQYF
DNA: TGCGCCAGCAGCCAAGACAGGGGCACAGATACGCAGTATTTT

size: .
J: TRBJ1-2
V: TRBV5-6
D: TRBD1
CDR3: CASSLLGQGTLLDGYTF
DNA: TGTGCCAGCAGCTTGCTAGGACAGGGTACCCTCTTGGATGGCTACACCTTC

size: .
J: TRBJ2-3
V: TRBV28
D: TRBD2
CDR3: CASSPGGGSTDTQYF
DNA: TGTGCCAGCAGTCCGGGAGGGGGTAGCACAGATACGCAGTATTTT

size: .
J: TRBJ1-2
V: TRBV9
D: TRBD1
CDR3: CASSVGTGGAFGYTF
DNA: TGTGCCAGCAGCGTAGGGACAGGGGGCGCATTTGGCTACACCTTC

size: .
J: TRBJ1-6
V: TRBV28
D: .
CDR3: CASSFDEDGVKSPLHF
DNA: TGTGCCAGCAGTTTCGACGAGGACGGGGTAAAATCACCCCTCCACTTT

size: .
J: TRBJ1-3
V: TRBV28
D: .
CDR3: CASSLQNTIYF
DNA: TGTGCCAGCAGTTTACAAAACACCATATATTTT

size: once
J: TRBJ2-2
V: TRBV15
D: TRBD1
CDR3: CATSRRDRGFAGELFF
DNA: TGTGCCACCAGCAGGCGGGACAGGGGGTTCGCCGGGGAGCTGTTTTTT

size: once
J: TRBJ2-1
V: TRBV4-1
D: .
CDR3: CASSQDLIDEQFF
DNA: TGCGCCAGCAGCCAAGATCTTATCGATGAGCAGTTCTTC

size: .
J: TRBJ1-3
V: TRBV7-2
D: .
CDR3: CASSYRSSGNTIYF
DNA: TGTGCCAGCAGCTACAGGAGCTCTGGAAACACCATATATTTT

size: .
J: TRBJ2-2
V: TRBV28
D: .
CDR3: CASSFNRAGELFF
DNA: TGTGCCAGCAGTTTTAACAGGGCCGGGGAGCTGTTTTTT

size: few
J: TRBJ1-1
V: TRBV6-2/TRBV6-3
D: .
CDR3: CASSYAGRLANTEAFF
DNA: TGTGCCAGCAGTTACGCGGGGCGCCTAGCGAACACTGAAGCTTTCTTT

size: .
J: TRBJ2-7
V: TRBV10-3
D: TRBD2
CDR3: CAISDSNAGESYEQYF
DNA: TGTGCCATCAGCGATTCTAACGCGGGAGAGTCCTACGAGCAGTACTTC

size: .
J: TRBJ1-1
V: TRBV3-1/TRBV3-2
D: .
CDR3: CASSLIRGTEAFF
DNA: TGTGCCAGCAGCTTGATCAGGGGCACTGAAGCTTTCTTT

size: .
J: TRBJ1-2
V: TRBV6-5
D: .
CDR3: CASSYGREFYGYTF
DNA: TGTGCCAGCAGTTACGGCAGGGAATTCTATGGCTACACCTTC

size: .
J: TRBJ2-3
V: TRBV19
D: .
CDR3: CASSTQGPGYVNTQYF
DNA: TGTGCCAGTAGTACCCAAGGTCCGGGGTACGTGAATACGCAGTATTTT

size: .
J: TRBJ2-5
V: TRBV7-7
D: .
CDR3: CASSLEIGRQETQYF
DNA: TGTGCCAGCAGCTTAGAAATAGGGAGACAAGAGACCCAGTACTTC

size: .
J: TRBJ1-4
V: TRBV7-9
D: .
CDR3: CASSLEGVNEKLFF
DNA: TGTGCCAGCAGCTTAGAGGGGGTTAATGAAAAACTGTTTTTT

size: .
J: TRBJ1-3
V: TRBV29-1
D: .
CDR3: CSVAGIGNTIYF
DNA: TGCAGCGTTGCAGGGATTGGAAACACCATATATTTT

size: .
J: TRBJ2-3
V: TRBV6-2/TRBV6-3
D: TRBD2
CDR3: CASSTRTSGGVTDTQYF
DNA: TGTGCCAGCAGTACCCGGACTAGCGGGGGGGTCACAGATACGCAGTATTTT

size: .
J: TRBJ1-4
V: TRBV6-5
D: .
CDR3: CASTTGDTTNEKLFF
DNA: TGTGCCAGCACCACGGGGGATACAACTAATGAAAAACTGTTTTTT

size: .
J: TRBJ2-1
V: TRBV3-1/TRBV3-2
D: TRBD1
CDR3: CASGTGGTNEQFF
DNA: TGTGCCAGCGGGACAGGGGGGACCAATGAGCAGTTCTTC

size: few
J: TRBJ1-2
V: TRBV5-5
D: .
CDR3: CASSFDGESGYTF
DNA: TGTGCCAGCAGCTTTGATGGGGAGAGTGGCTACACCTTC

size: .
J: TRBJ2-3
V: TRBV6-1
D: TRBD1
CDR3: CASSEYRGDTQYF
DNA: TGTGCCAGCAGTGAATACAGGGGAGATACGCAGTATTTT

size: .
J: TRBJ1-6
V: TRBV11-3
D: TRBD1
CDR3: CASSLSDRAYNSPLHF
DNA: TGTGCCAGCAGCCTCTCAGACAGGGCCTATAATTCACCCCTCCACTTT

size: .
J: TRBJ1-4
V: TRBV10-3
D: .
CDR3: CAISDGPTNEKLFF
DNA: TGTGCCATCAGTGATGGGCCTACTAATGAAAAACTGTTTTTT

size: few
J: TRBJ1-4
V: TRBV5-8
D: TRBD1
CDR3: CASSLNRGREKLFF
DNA: TGTGCCAGCAGCTTGAACAGGGGGCGTGAAAAACTGTTTTTT

size: once
J: TRBJ1-1
V: TRBV28
D: .
CDR3: CASTGAGNTEAFF
DNA: TGTGCCAGCACCGGCGCAGGAAACACTGAAGCTTTCTTT

size: .
J: TRBJ2-1
V: TRBV7-2
D: TRBD2
CDR3: CASRFTGGGNEQFF
DNA: TGTGCCAGCAGGTTTACGGGGGGTGGGAATGAGCAGTTCTTC

size: .
J: TRBJ2-3
V: TRBV2
D: .
CDR3: CASSEIISTDTQYF
DNA: TGTGCCAGCAGTGAAATTATAAGCACAGATACGCAGTATTTT

size: .
J: TRBJ2-3
V: TRBV29-1
D: TRBD1
CDR3: CSVGGQSSTDTQYF
DNA: TGCAGCGTTGGGGGACAGTCCAGCACAGATACGCAGTATTTT

size: .
J: TRBJ1-5
V: TRBV5-1
D: .
CDR3: CASSPRPGEDQPQHF
DNA: TGCGCCAGCAGCCCACGACCGGGGGAAGATCAGCCCCAGCATTTT

size: .
J: TRBJ1-5
V: TRBV20-1
D: .
CDR3: CSASEGRVGNQPQHF
DNA: TGCAGTGCTAGTGAGGGGAGGGTAGGCAATCAGCCCCAGCATTTT

size: .
J: TRBJ2-2
V: TRBV28
D: .
CDR3: CASSFPQNTGELFF
DNA: TGTGCCAGCAGTTTCCCCCAAAACACCGGGGAGCTGTTTTTT

size: .
J: TRBJ1-5
V: TRBV28
D: TRBD1
CDR3: CASRTGQGYEPQHF
DNA: TGTGCCAGCAGGACGGGACAGGGGTATGAGCCCCAGCATTTT

size: .
J: TRBJ1-1
V: TRBV27
D: .
CDR3: CASLRGLAEAFF
DNA: TGTGCCAGCCTCCGGGGACTCGCTGAAGCTTTCTTT

size: .
J: TRBJ2-1
V: TRBV28
D: .
CDR3: CASSPLRGGVHEQFF
DNA: TGTGCCAGCAGCCCCCTACGTGGCGGGGTCCATGAGCAGTTCTTC

size: .
J: TRBJ2-3
V: TRBV10-1
D: .
CDR3: CASSPGKTFGDTQYF
DNA: TGCGCCAGCAGTCCCGGGAAAACTTTCGGAGATACGCAGTATTTT

size: .
J: TRBJ2-1
V: TRBV5-1
D: .
CDR3: CASSLGQGHNEQFF
DNA: TGCGCCAGCAGCTTGGGCCAGGGCCACAATGAGCAGTTCTTC